The rows below give T cell receptor beta chains drawn from one sample of a study of T-cell reconstitution after alpha-beta-depleted transplantation in children. TCRdb ran MiXCR on the PCR reads and lists one entry per CDR3 protein. The data hold 25,000 to 35,000 distinct CDR3 sequences, with about 6.7% observed a single time. Sequenced here: peripheral blood, sampled 60 days after TCRalphabeta/CD19-depleted stem cell transplant. The receptors here all came from a child less than two years old who had a stem cell transplant for acute myeloid leukemia, so the T cells may come from the graft donor. The CDR3 runs from the conserved cysteine through the conserved F or W. The D gene is left open where the match is weak. Some rows mark clone size as missing; the rest say once, few, many or name a class of expanded clone.

>NA|many|TRBJ1-4|TRBV19|14
TGTGCCAGTACTGAGGATGCAACTAATGAAAAACTGTTTTTT
CASTEDATNEKLFF
>NA|many|TRBJ2-1|TRBV2|13
TGTGCCAGCAGCTATTCCTACTACAATGAGCAGTTCTTC
CASSYSYYNEQFF
>NA|many|TRBJ2-1|TRBV27|14
TGTGCCAGCAGTTTATCGAGAGCGAGCAATGAGCAGTTCTTC
CASSLSRASNEQFF
>NA|many|TRBJ2-2|TRBV14|13
TGTGCCAGCACAGGGACGAACACCGGGGAGCTGTTTTTT
CASTGTNTGELFF
>NA|many|TRBJ1-1|TRBV6-5|16
TGTGCCAGCTTTTTCCCCCGGGGCGTCGGGAACACTGAAGCTTTCTTT
CASFFPRGVGNTEAFF
>TRBD2|NA|TRBJ2-1|TRBV6-6|12
TGTGCCAGCAGTTATCTAGCGGGGGAACAGTTCTTC
CASSYLAGEQFF
>NA|many|TRBJ1-2|TRBV20-1|12
TGCAGTGCTAGGGTCGGACGCTATGGCTACACCTTC
CSARVGRYGYTF
>NA|medium-sized|TRBJ2-3|TRBV12-3/TRBV12-4|11
TGTGCCAGCAGTACGACGGGTACGCAGTATTTT
CASSTTGTQYF
>NA|many|TRBJ1-5|TRBV5-1|14
TGCGCCAGCAGCTTGGAGGGGAGGAATCAGCCCCAGCATTTT
CASSLEGRNQPQHF
>NA|many|TRBJ1-2|TRBV5-6|12
TGTGCCAGCAGACCCGCTAACTATGGCTACACCTTC
CASRPANYGYTF
>NA|many|TRBJ1-6|TRBV27|15
TGTGCCAGCAGTCCTACCAGGGGAAAAAGGTCACCCCTCCACTTT
CASSPTRGKRSPLHF
>NA|many|TRBJ2-4|TRBV28|13
TGTGCCAGCAGCGACGCCCAGGGAGACATTCAGTACTTC
CASSDAQGDIQYF
>TRBD1|many|TRBJ1-2|TRBV11-2|16
TGTGCCAGCAGCTTCGGGACAGAGTATTATAACTATGGCTACACCTTC
CASSFGTEYYNYGYTF
>NA|many|TRBJ2-3|TRBV24-1|15
TGTGCCACCAGTGATGGTCCATGGGGACCAGATACGCAGTATTTT
CATSDGPWGPDTQYF
>TRBD1|NA|TRBJ2-1|TRBV24-1|15
TGTGCCACCAGTGATTTCTCGGACAGGGTCAATGAGCAGTTCTTC
CATSDFSDRVNEQFF
>TRBD1|many|TRBJ1-2|TRBV27|12
TGTGCCAGCAGACAGGGGAGCCATGGCTACACCTTC
CASRQGSHGYTF
>NA|once|TRBJ2-4|TRBV7-9|16
TGTGCCAGCAGCCCCCCGGGTTATCTAGCCAAAAACATTCAGTACTTC
CASSPPGYLAKNIQYF
>NA|many|TRBJ1-5|TRBV20-1|15
TGCAGTGCTAGAGCCTGGACAAGTAGCAATCAGCCCCAGCATTTT
CSARAWTSSNQPQHF
>NA|many|TRBJ2-1|TRBV4-3|19
TGCGCCAGCAGCCCCAGGGGCCCCGAGACGGGCAGCTCCTACAATGAGCAGTTCTTC
CASSPRGPETGSSYNEQFF
>NA|many|TRBJ1-2|TRBV12-3/TRBV12-4|13
TGTGCCAGCAGTCCCGGGCAAGCTTATGGCTACACCTTC
CASSPGQAYGYTF
>NA|many|TRBJ2-7|TRBV11-3|13
TGTGCCAGCAGCTCGAAGGGCTCCTACGAGCAGTACTTC
CASSSKGSYEQYF
>TRBD2|many|TRBJ2-1|TRBV12-3/TRBV12-4|17
TGTGCCAGCATTCCGGGGGGGGGACTACTCCCTCGTTATGAGCAGTTCTTC
CASIPGGGLLPRYEQFF
>NA|many|TRBJ2-2|TRBV7-7|16
TGTGCTAGCAGCTTGGGGACTGGCGGGAACACCGGGGAGCTGTTTTTT
CASSLGTGGNTGELFF
>NA|many|TRBJ2-7|TRBV27|18
TGTGCCAGCAGTTTGCACCAATCCCAGGCTAGCCTGGCGTACGAGCAGTACTTC
CASSLHQSQASLAYEQYF
>TRBD2|many|TRBJ2-7|TRBV15|11
TGTGCCACCCTGGGGGGGTACGAGCAGTACTTC
CATLGGYEQYF
>NA|many|TRBJ2-5|TRBV5-1|15
TGCGCCAGCAGCTTGGAAGTGGCCCTACAAGAGACCCAGTACTTC
CASSLEVALQETQYF
>NA|NA|TRBJ1-5|TRBV15|15
TGTGCCACCAGCACGGACCGAGGAGGCAATCAGCCCCAGCATTTT
CATSTDRGGNQPQHF
>NA|many|TRBJ1-2|TRBV6-2/TRBV6-3|13
TGTGCCAGCAGACTGGACACTAACTATGGCTACACCTTC
CASRLDTNYGYTF
>NA|many|TRBJ1-2|TRBV29-1|11
TGCAGCGTCCGTGGAGGCTATGGCTACACCTTC
CSVRGGYGYTF
>NA|many|TRBJ1-2|TRBV6-2/TRBV6-3|13
TGTGCCAGCAGTTACTCGAGAGGCTATGGCTACACCTTC
CASSYSRGYGYTF
>TRBD2|NA|TRBJ2-5|TRBV4-2|13
TGTGCCAGCAGCCCCGGGGAGGGGGAGACCCAGTACTTC
CASSPGEGETQYF
>NA|many|TRBJ1-2|TRBV25-1|14
TGTGCCAGCAGTGAAGCCCTCCCCAGTGATGGCTACACCTTC
CASSEALPSDGYTF
>NA|many|TRBJ2-1|TRBV9|16
TGTGCCAGCAGCGTAGTATTGCGGGCAGATGCCAATGAGCAGTTCTTC
CASSVVLRADANEQFF
>TRBD2|many|TRBJ2-7|TRBV4-3|15
TGCGCCAGCAGCCATGCCTCTAGCGGGTCTTACGAGCAGTACTTC
CASSHASSGSYEQYF
>NA|NA|TRBJ2-3|TRBV12-3/TRBV12-4|18
TGTGCCTTCAGACCCCTCGTAGGTCCAGCGGGTGACACAGATACGCAGTATTTT
CAFRPLVGPAGDTDTQYF
>NA|many|TRBJ2-7|TRBV5-1|13
TGCGCCAGCAGCTGGGGGACCGCGTACGAGCAGTACTTC
CASSWGTAYEQYF
>TRBD1|many|TRBJ2-5|TRBV7-2|15
TGTGCCAGCAGCTTAGGGACAGGGGGAGGAGAGACCCAGTACTTC
CASSLGTGGGETQYF
>NA|many|TRBJ2-2|TRBV7-8|15
TGTGCCAGCAGCTTAGAGACGGAGAACACCGGGGAGCTGTTTTTT
CASSLETENTGELFF
>TRBD1|many|TRBJ1-6|TRBV13|15
TGTGCCAGCAGCACGGGACAGGGAGGCAATTCACCCCTCCACTTT
CASSTGQGGNSPLHF
>TRBD1|many|TRBJ1-2|TRBV19|13
TGTGCCAGTAGTATGGGACAGCACTATGGCTACACCTTC
CASSMGQHYGYTF
>NA|few|TRBJ1-2|TRBV5-1|15
TGCGCCAGCAGACGATCTACAACTACGTTGGATGGCTACACCTTC
CASRRSTTTLDGYTF
>NA|many|TRBJ1-2|TRBV9|12
TGTGCCAGCAGCGCAGGTGTCTATGGCTACACCTTC
CASSAGVYGYTF
>NA|NA|TRBJ2-3|TRBV27|14
TGTGCCAGCAGTTTATCCCTAGCCACAGATACGCAGTATTTT
CASSLSLATDTQYF
>NA|NA|TRBJ2-2|TRBV15|15
TGTGCCACCAGCAGAGATGGCGGGACCGGCGGGGAGCTGTTTTTT
CATSRDGGTGGELFF
>TRBD1|many|TRBJ2-2|TRBV3-1|15
TGTGCCAGCAGCCGACAGGGGCCCTTCACCGGGGAGCTGTTTTTT
CASSRQGPFTGELFF
>NA|many|TRBJ1-5|TRBV4-2|14
TGTGCCAGCAGCCAAGATTTCCGAGGACAGCCCCAGCATTTT
CASSQDFRGQPQHF
>NA|NA|TRBJ2-5|TRBV5-4|14
TGTGCCAGCAGCTTGACCGGACCTAAAGAGACCCAGTACTTC
CASSLTGPKETQYF
>NA|medium-sized|TRBJ1-4|TRBV6-6|15
TGTGCCAGCAGTCCCCGACAGTCAACTAATGAAAAACTGTTTTTT
CASSPRQSTNEKLFF